This T cell receptor (beta chain) was sequenced in a study of blood T cell repertoires in COVID-19 (dated by TCRdb to about 2020). In terms of the full investigation: Samples covering the acute and convalescent phases of COVID-19 were provided by collaborators in the United States, Italy and Spain. The material from the prospective study consisted of cDNA or gDNA derived from T cells, B-cell-depleted T cells, or PBMCs. The dataset comprised deeply sampled blood TCRbeta repertoires from subjects exposed to, actively infected with, or recovered from COVID-19. The repertoires were released in a freely available public database meant as a resource for research on the immune response to SARS-CoV-2. Samples were obtained from the ongoing ImmuneRACE study (first 160 participants) and from over a thousand subjects provided by 6 global collaborators. The sample metadata nearly always contained a de-identified subject ID, COVID-19 status, age in years and sex. Where available, HLA class I and class II types were taken from metadata supplied by the sample provider and were not determined by assay-based typing. Results the study describes overall, beyond this receptor: The quantity of clinical and demographic metadata differed by source and by participant and was supplied without curation.

Whole blood was collected in K2EDTA tubes by collaborating institutions according to the institutions' own protocols. Collaborator samples were shipped for TCRbeta analysis as frozen whole blood, isolated PBMCs, or DNA extracted from either sample type. Regarding this clone: Its antigen has not been determined. No base qualities exist here, and no much larger clone lies one base off it.

Spanning cysteine to phenylalanine, the CDR3 consists of 16 amino acids. Just CDR3 DNA is preserved here, 48 bases in frame from base 1. The germline V gene encodes CDR1 SGDLS and CDR2 YYNGEE. V loses 3 bases of germline sequence and J loses 4 bases, and the interval between the two ends is 18 bases. TCRbeta CDR3 regions were amplified from genomic DNA by means of the immunoSEQ Assay, a bias-controlled multiplex PCR. The authors' analysis ran thus. Nucleated cell counts per sample were estimated from amplification of reference gene primers within the assay. To quantify the absolute abundance of each unique TCRbeta CDR3 rearrangement, sequence reads were collapsed and filtered. For each sample, productive Simpson clonality was calculated by taking the square root of Simpson's diversity index across productive rearrangements. In TCRdb, the immuneACCESS table is reduced to in-frame sequences with V and J assigned. These tables do not hold every clone; where another copy was compared, an unresolved V gene accounts for under half, and the others remain unexplained. Clone size and V and J calls were adopted from that table, with D and trimming inferred from the DNA. Present in this sample are 95,000 to 150,000 clones, about 80% of which were seen just once. Together, the top ten hold roughly 16% of the sample.

This TCR was recovered from a man aged 60 to 69 with active or convalescent COVID-19. This sequence uses TRBV9 and TRBJ2-3; possibly the D gene is TRBD2, per 6 matching bases. Sequencing input: peripheral blood. The DNA is TGTGCCAGCAGCGCCCGCATGGAGGGGCCTTCAGATACGCAGTATTTT. It encodes CASSARMEGPSDTQYF.